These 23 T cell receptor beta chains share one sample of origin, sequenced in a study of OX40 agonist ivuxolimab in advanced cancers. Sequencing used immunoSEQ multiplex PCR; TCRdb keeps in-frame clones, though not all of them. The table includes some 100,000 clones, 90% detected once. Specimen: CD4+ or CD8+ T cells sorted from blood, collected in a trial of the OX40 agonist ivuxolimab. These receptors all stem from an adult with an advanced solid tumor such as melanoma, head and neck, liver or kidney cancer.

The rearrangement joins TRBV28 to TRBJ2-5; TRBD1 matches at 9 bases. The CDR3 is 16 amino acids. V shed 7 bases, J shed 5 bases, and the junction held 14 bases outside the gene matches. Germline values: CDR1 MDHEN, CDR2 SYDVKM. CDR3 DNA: TGTGCCAGCACCTCTACCGGCGCACAGGGGGCGGAGACCCAGTACTTC. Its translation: CASTSTGAQGAETQYF.

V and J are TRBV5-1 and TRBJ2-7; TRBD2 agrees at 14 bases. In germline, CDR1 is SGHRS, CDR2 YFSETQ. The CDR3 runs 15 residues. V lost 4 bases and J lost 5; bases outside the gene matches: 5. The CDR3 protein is CASSLGTSGSHEQYF. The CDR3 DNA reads TGCGCCAGCAGCCTCGGGACTAGCGGGAGCCACGAGCAGTACTTC.

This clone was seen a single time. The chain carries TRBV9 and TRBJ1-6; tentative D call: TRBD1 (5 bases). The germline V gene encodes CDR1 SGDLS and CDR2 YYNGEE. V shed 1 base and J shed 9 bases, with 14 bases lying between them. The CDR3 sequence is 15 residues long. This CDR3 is CASSVRDQTGSPLHF. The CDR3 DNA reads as TGTGCCAGCAGCGTAAGGGACCAAACGGGTTCACCCCTCCACTTT.

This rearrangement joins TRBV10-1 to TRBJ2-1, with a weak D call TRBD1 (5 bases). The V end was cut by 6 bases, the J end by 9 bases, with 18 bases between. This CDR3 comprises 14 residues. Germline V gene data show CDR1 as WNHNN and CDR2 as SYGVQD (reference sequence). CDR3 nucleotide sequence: TGCGCCAGCAGCCCACTTAACCAGGGAACTGAGCAGTTCTTC. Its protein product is CASSPLNQGTEQFF.

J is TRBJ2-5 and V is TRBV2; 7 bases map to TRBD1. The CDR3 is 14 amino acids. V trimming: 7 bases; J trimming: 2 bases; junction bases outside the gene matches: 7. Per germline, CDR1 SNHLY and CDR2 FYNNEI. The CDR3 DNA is TGTGCCAGCAAGGACAGGTGGGGTCAAGAGACCCAGTACTTC. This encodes CASKDRWGQETQYF.

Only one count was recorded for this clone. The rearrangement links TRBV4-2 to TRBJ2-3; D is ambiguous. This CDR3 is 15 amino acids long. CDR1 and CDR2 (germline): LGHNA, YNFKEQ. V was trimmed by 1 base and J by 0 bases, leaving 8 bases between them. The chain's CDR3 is CASSQVRASTDTQYF. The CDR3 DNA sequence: TGTGCCAGCAGCCAAGTACGGGCTAGCACAGATACGCAGTATTTT.

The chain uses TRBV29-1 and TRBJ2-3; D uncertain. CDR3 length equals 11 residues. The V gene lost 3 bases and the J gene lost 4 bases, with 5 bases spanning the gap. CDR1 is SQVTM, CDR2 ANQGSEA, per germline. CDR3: CSVEGSDTQYF. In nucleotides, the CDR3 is TGCAGCGTTGAGGGATCAGATACGCAGTATTTT.

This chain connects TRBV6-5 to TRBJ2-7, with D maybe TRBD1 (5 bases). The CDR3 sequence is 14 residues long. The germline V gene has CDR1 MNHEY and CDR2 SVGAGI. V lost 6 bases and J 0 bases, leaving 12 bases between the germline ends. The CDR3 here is CASRRQSSSYEQYF. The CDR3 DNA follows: TGTGCCAGCAGAAGACAGTCGAGCTCCTACGAGCAGTACTTC.

CDR3 protein: CSAPSPLAGAYNEQFF. CDR3 nucleotide sequence: TGCAGCGCTCCGTCCCCTCTAGCGGGCGCCTACAATGAGCAGTTCTTC. The genes are TRBV29-1 and TRBJ2-1, with 8 bases matching TRBD2. Germline CDR1 reads SQVTM; CDR2 reads ANQGSEA. V lost 7 bases, J lost 2 bases, and 13 bases stayed unmatched. This CDR3 spans 16 amino acids.

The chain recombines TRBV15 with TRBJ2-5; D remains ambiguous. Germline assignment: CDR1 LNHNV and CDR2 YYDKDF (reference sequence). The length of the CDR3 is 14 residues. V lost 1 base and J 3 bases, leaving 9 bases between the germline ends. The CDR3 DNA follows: TGTGCCACCAGCAGAGGCCCCATTGAAGAGACCCAGTACTTC. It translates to CATSRGPIEETQYF.

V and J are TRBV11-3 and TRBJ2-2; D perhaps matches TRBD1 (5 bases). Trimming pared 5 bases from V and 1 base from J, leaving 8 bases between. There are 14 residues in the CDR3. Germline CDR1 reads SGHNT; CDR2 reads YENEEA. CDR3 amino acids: CASSLGQNTGELFF. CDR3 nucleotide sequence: TGTGCCAGCAGCCTCGGACAGAACACCGGGGAGCTGTTTTTT.

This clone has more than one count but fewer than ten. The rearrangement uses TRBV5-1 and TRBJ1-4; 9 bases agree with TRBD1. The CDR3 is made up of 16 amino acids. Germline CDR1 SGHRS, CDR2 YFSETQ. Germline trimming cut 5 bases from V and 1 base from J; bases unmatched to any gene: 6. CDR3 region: CASRDRGSRTNEKLFF. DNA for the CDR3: TGCGCCAGCAGAGACAGGGGGAGCCGAACTAATGAAAAACTGTTTTTT. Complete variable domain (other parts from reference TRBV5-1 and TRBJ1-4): KAGVTQTPRYLIKTRGQQVTLSCSPISGHRSVSWYQQTPGQGLQFLFEYFSETQRNKGNFPGRFSGRQFSNSRSEMNVSTLELGDSALYLCASRDRGSRTNEKLFFGSGTQLSVL.

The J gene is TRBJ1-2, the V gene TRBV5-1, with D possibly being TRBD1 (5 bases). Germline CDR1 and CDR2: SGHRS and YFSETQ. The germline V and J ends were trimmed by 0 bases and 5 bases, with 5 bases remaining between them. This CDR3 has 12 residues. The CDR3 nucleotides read TGCGCCAGCAGCTTGGAGGGGTATGGCTACACCTTC. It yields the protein CASSLEGYGYTF.

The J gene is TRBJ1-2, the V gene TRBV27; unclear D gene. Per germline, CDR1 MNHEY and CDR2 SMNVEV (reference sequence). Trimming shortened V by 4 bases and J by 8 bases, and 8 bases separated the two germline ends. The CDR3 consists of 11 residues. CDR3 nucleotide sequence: TGTGCCAGCAGTTCGGGTTGGGGCTACACCTTC. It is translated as CASSSGWGYTF.

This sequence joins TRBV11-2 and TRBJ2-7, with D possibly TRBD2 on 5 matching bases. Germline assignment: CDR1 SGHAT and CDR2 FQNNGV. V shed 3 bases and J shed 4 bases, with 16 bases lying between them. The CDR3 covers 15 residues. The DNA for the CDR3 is TGTGCCAGCAGCTTTGGGAAAGGGCCGGGGTACGAGCAGTACTTC. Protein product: CASSFGKGPGYEQYF. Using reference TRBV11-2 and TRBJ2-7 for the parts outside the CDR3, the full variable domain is EAGVAQSPRYKIIEKRQSVAFWCNPISGHATLYWYQQILGQGPKLLIQFQNNGVVDDSQLPKDRFSAERLKGVDSTLKIQPAKLEDSAVYLCASSFGKGPGYEQYFGPGTRLTVT.

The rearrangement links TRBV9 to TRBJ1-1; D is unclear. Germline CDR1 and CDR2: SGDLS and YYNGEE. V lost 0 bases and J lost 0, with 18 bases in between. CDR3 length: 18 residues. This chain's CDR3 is CASSVGSWPDRMNTEAFF. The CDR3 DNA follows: TGTGCCAGCAGCGTAGGATCCTGGCCAGATCGTATGAACACTGAAGCTTTCTTT.

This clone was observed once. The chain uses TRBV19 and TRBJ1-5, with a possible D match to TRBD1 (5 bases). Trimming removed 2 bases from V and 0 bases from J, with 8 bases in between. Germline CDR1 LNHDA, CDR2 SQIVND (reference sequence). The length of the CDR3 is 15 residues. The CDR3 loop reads CASSIRQISNQPQHF. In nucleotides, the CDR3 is TGTGCCAGTAGTATACGACAGATTAGCAATCAGCCCCAGCATTTT.

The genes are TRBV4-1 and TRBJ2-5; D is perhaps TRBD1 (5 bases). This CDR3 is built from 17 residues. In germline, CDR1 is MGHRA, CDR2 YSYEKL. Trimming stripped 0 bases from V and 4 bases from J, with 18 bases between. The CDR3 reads CASSQDPKGRPLETQYF. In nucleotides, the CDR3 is TGCGCCAGCAGCCAAGATCCGAAGGGGCGCCCATTAGAGACCCAGTACTTC.

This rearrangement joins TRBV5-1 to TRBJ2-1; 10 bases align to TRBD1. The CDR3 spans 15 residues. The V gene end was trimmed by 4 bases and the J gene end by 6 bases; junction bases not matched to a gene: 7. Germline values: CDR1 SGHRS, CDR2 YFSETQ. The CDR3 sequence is CASSIRQGAFNEQFF. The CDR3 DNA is TGCGCCAGCAGCATAAGACAGGGGGCCTTCAATGAGCAGTTCTTC.

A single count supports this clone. CDR3 residues: CAWSWGEKLFF. DNA of the CDR3: TGTGCCTGGAGTTGGGGTGAAAAACTGTTTTTT. The rearrangement uses TRBV30 and TRBJ1-4; D not resolved. Germline V lookup: CDR1 GTSNPN, CDR2 SVGIG (reference sequence). V was pared by 2 bases and J by 7 bases, with 5 bases between. CDR3 length: 11 residues.

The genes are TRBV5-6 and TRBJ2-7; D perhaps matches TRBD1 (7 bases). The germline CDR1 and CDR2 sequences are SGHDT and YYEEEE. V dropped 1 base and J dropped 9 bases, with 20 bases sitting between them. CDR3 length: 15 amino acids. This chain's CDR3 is CASSLWGDSIGGQYF. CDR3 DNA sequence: TGTGCCAGCAGCTTGTGGGGGGACAGCATCGGTGGGCAGTACTTC.

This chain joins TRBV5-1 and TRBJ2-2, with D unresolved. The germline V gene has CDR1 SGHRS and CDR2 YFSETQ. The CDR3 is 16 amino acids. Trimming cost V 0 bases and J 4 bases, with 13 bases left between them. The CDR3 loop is CASSLEGLGPTGELFF. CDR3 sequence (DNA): TGCGCCAGCAGCTTGGAAGGTCTTGGGCCCACCGGGGAGCTGTTTTTT.

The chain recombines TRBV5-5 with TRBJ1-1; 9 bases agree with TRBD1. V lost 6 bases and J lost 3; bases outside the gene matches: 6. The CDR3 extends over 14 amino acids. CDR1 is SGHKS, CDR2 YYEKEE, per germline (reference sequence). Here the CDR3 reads CASILWDRDTEAFF. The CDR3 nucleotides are TGTGCCAGCATCCTCTGGGACAGGGACACTGAAGCTTTCTTT. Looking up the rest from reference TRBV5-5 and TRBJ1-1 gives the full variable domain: DAGVTQSPTHLIKTRGQQVTLRCSPISGHKSVSWYQQVLGQGPQFIFQYYEKEERGRGNFPDRFSARQFPNYSSELNVNALLLGDSALYLCASILWDRDTEAFFGQGTRLTVV.